This section outlines one T cell receptor (beta chain) sequence together with its context. Antigen specificity is unknown. Both the TCRalpha cDNA and the TCRbeta cDNA were taken through two nested PCRs, lasting 16 and 9 cycles. TCRdb reprocessed the 5' RACE reads; each CDR3 protein has one entry and no DNA is given. Listed are some 330,000 distinct CDR3 sequences; 5.6% falls within the top ten. This CDR3 has 15 amino acids. Germline V CDR1 and CDR2: LGHNA, YSLEER. The data were taken from a study of monozygotic twins with inflammatory bowel disease. The study, taken as a whole, reports: Relative clonotype sharing with others was diminished in IBD patients versus healthy twins, particularly with disease activity. The authors note that differing immunosuppressive treatments may have added variability to patient repertoires. Healthy co-twins showed greater TCRbeta diversity (inverse Simpson) than IBD patients.

The sample consisted of blood. The genes are TRBV4-3 and TRBJ2-3. This clonotype was obtained from a human donor with ulcerative colitis or Crohn's disease, or a healthy co-twin of an affected twin (not recorded which). CDR3 sequence: CASSKQAEPTDTQYF.